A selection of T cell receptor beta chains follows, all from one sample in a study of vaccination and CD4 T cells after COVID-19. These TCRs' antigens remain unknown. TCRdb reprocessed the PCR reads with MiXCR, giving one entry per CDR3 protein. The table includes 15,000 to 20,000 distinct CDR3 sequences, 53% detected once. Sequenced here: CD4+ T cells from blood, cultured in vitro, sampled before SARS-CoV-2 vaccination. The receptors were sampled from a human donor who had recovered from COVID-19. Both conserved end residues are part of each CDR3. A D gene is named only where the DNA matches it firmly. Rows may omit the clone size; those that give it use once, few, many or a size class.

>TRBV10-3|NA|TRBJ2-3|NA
CAIRPEGSTDTQYF
TGTGCCATAAGGCCGGAGGGAAGTACAGATACGCAGTATTTT
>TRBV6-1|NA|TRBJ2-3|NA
CASTEFQGTDTQYF
TGTGCCAGCACCGAGTTCCAGGGCACAGATACGCAGTATTTT
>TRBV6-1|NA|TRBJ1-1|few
CASSEGGTNTEAFF
TGTGCCAGCAGTGAAGGTGGCACGAACACTGAAGCTTTCTTT
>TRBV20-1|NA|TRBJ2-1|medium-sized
CSAKQNSDNEQFF
TGCAGTGCTAAACAAAACTCCGACAATGAGCAGTTCTTC
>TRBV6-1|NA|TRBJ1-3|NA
CASSEGRNALGNTIYF
TGTGCCAGCAGTGAAGGGCGGAATGCTCTGGGAAACACCATATATTTT
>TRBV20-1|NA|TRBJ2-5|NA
CSATNRGGKETQYF
TGCAGTGCTACAAACAGGGGGGGGAAAGAGACCCAGTACTTC
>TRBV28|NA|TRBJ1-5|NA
CASSNMQGSQPQHF
TGTGCCAGCAGTAATATGCAGGGTTCTCAGCCCCAGCATTTT
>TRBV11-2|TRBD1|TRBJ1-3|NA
CASSFDRAGGNTIYF
TGTGCCAGCAGCTTTGACAGGGCGGGCGGAAACACCATATATTTT
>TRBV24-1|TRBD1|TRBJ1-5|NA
CATSDSGQGTRQPQHF
TGTGCCACCAGTGATTCTGGACAGGGCACTCGGCAGCCCCAGCATTTT
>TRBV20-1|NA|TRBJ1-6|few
CSARPRGTNSPLHF
TGCAGTGCTAGACCCCGGGGGACCAATTCACCCCTCCACTTT
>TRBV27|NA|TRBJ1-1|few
CASTTTNTEAFF
TGTGCCAGCACAACCACGAACACTGAAGCTTTCTTT
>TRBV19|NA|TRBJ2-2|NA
CASSRFGTTGELFF
TGTGCCAGTAGTCGCTTTGGGACCACCGGGGAGCTGTTTTTT
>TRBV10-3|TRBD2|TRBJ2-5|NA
CAIMASGSQETQYF
TGTGCCATCATGGCTAGCGGGAGCCAAGAGACCCAGTACTTC
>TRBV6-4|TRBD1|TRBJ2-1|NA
CASSGGQGEGNEQFF
TGTGCCAGCAGTGGGGGACAGGGGGAAGGCAATGAGCAGTTCTTC
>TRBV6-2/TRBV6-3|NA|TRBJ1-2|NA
CASSWRAVLYGYTF
TGTGCCAGCAGTTGGAGGGCGGTCTTATATGGCTACACCTTC
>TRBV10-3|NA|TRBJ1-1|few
CAISESGGIGITEAFF
TGTGCCATCAGTGAGTCGGGGGGAATCGGGATCACTGAAGCTTTCTTT
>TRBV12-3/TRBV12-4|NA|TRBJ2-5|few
CASSPRTAGETQYF
TGTGCCAGCAGTCCCAGGACAGCGGGAGAGACCCAGTACTTC
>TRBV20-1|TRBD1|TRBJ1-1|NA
CSAKDRDEAFF
TGCAGTGCAAAGGACAGGGATGAAGCTTTCTTT
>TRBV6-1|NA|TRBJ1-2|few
CASRQVYGYTF
TGTGCCAGCAGACAAGTCTATGGCTACACCTTC
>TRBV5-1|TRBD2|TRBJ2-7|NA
CASSLVAGGPQYF
TGCGCCAGCAGCTTGGTAGCGGGAGGGCCGCAGTACTTC
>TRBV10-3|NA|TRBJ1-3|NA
CAISESPPDSRWGNTIYF
TGTGCCATCAGTGAGTCTCCCCCGGACAGCCGGTGGGGAAACACCATATATTTT
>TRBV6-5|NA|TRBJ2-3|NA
CASSYSPSPAGDTQYF
TGTGCCAGCAGTTACTCACCTAGCCCCGCCGGAGATACGCAGTATTTT
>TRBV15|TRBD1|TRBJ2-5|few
CATSSRDREETQYF
TGTGCCACCAGCTCCCGGGACAGGGAAGAGACCCAGTACTTC
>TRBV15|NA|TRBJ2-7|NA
CATSRGTGTYEQYF
TGTGCCACCAGCAGAGGGACTGGAACCTACGAGCAGTACTTC
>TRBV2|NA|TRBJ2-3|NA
CASTFESDTQYF
TGTGCCAGCACGTTCGAGTCAGATACGCAGTATTTT
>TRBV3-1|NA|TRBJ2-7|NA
CASSQLGRNEQYF
TGTGCCAGCAGCCAACTGGGTAGGAACGAGCAGTACTTC
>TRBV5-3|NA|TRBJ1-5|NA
CAQTATTGLREQPQHF
TGTGCCCAGACCGCCACGACAGGTCTTCGCGAGCAGCCCCAGCATTTT
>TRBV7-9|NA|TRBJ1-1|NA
CASSPLNTEAFF
TGTGCCAGCAGCCCCCTGAACACTGAAGCTTTCTTT
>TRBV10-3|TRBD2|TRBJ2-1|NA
CAISERMGLAGGDPYNEQFF
TGTGCCATCAGTGAGCGTATGGGACTAGCGGGAGGTGATCCGTACAATGAGCAGTTCTTC
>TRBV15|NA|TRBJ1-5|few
CATSRGGTAGGNQPQHF
TGTGCCACCAGCAGAGGTGGGACCGCGGGAGGCAATCAGCCCCAGCATTTT